This TCR beta chain derives from a study of identical twins' blood T cells. There are 14 residues in the CDR3. The germline V gene has CDR1 SGHNT and CDR2 YYREEE (reference sequence). A word on this clonotype: A much bigger clone sits one base away, suggesting this may be a read error.

The three twin pairs were reared together, likely meeting the same infections. In the original processing: Clonotypes per individual ranged from about 90,000 to nearly 500,000. From the 5' RACE reads, TCRdb called clonotypes with MiXCR, one entry per CDR3 protein. The V and J calls, along with clone size, are taken from TCRdb and not from the paper's own processing. The sample shows 300,000 to 450,000 distinct CDR3 sequences, over 25% of them seen only once. The gene calls are TRBV5-4 and TRBJ1-2; 7 bases are shared with TRBD1. This TCR was recovered from a woman aged 18-49 years in good health. The specimen was PBMCs. CDR3 region: CANSRRQGDYGYTF. The CDR3 DNA follows: TGTGCCAACAGCCGCCGACAGGGCGACTATGGCTACACCTTC.